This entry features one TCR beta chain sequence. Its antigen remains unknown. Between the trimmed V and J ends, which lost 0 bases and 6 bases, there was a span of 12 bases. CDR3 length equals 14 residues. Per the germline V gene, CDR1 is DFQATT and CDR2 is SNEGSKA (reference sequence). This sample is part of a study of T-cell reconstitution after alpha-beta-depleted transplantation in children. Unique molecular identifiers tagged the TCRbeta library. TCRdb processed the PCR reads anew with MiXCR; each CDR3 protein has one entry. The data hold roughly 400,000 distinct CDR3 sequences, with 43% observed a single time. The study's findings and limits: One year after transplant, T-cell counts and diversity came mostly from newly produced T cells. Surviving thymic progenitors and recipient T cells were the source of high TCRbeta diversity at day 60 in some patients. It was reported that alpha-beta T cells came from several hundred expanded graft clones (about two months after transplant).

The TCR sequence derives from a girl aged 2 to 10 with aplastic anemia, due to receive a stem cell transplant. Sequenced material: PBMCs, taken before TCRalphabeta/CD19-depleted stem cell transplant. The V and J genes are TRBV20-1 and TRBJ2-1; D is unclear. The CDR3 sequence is CSARDQSATNEQFF. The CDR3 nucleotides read TGCAGTGCTAGAGATCAGTCAGCGACCAATGAGCAGTTCTTC.